The present T cell receptor beta chain was sequenced within a study of vaccination and CD4 T cells after COVID-19. Study details: Cells were stimulated with overlapping spike peptides from SARS-CoV-2, HCoV-NL63, HCoV-OC43 and HCoV-229E. Study results and limitations: Median reactive clonotypes, those recognizing SARS-CoV-2, rose from around 20 to 38, not significantly.

Germline V gene sequence: CDR1 MNHNS, CDR2 SASEGT. Deletions cut 3 bases from V and 8 bases from J, with 13 bases between. This CDR3 has 13 residues. The Oncomine TCR Beta short-read assay was applied to DNA of cultured CD4+ T cells. TCRdb passed the PCR reads through MiXCR, listing each CDR3 protein once. The profile shows 9,000 to 15,000 distinct CDR3 sequences, 40% to 50% of them singletons. Concerning this clonotype: Its specificity is unknown.

Treatment defined: roughly 11-day PBMC culture with coronavirus spike peptide pools or control peptides (ViraFEST assay). After being plated at around 2 million per well, PBMCs were cultured with about 9.1 IU/ml IL-2 and about 10 ug/ml peptide pools. The medium had half its volume replaced with fresh IL-2 medium on days 3 and 7. This TCR derives from a human donor with COVID-19. The rearrangement links TRBV6-1 to TRBJ1-2; D gene ambiguous. Sequenced sample: cultured CD4+ T cells from blood. CDR3 sequence reads: CASSDFRGWGYTF. The CDR3 DNA reads as TGTGCCAGCAGTGATTTTCGGGGTTGGGGCTACACCTTC.